Listed here are 14 T cell receptor beta chains from one sample, sequenced in a study of cytomegalovirus exposure and HLA in healthy donors. PCR amplification relied on 60 Vbeta primers (plus 13 Jbeta primers). Data came from immunoSEQ multiplex PCR; TCRdb stores just in-frame clones and leaves some out. The sample consists of approximately 150,000 clones, roughly 78% of them appearing once. Sequencing was performed on PBMCs. The source of these receptors is a man over 45 in good health and CMV-seropositive.

CDR3 amino acids: CASSDIRDTQYF. CDR3 DNA: TGTGCCAGCAGCGACATCCGAGATACGCAGTATTTT. The chain has TRBV7-9 and TRBJ2-3, with D hard to call. V lost 5 bases and J 5 bases, leaving 8 bases between the germline ends. The CDR3 extends over 12 amino acids. Germline-derived CDR1 and CDR2 are SEHNR and FQNEAQ (reference sequence).

The V call is TRBV5-4, the J call TRBJ2-5; D possibly corresponds to TRBD1 (6 bases). The J call is in doubt because the DNA end fits TRBJ2-7 better. This CDR3 is built from 14 residues. Germline-derived CDR1 and CDR2 are SGHNT and YYREEE (reference sequence). The CDR3 DNA reads as TGTGCCAGCAGCCTGGCCGGGACAACCTACGAGCAGTACTTC. It translates to CASSLAGTTYEQYF.

The V call is TRBV7-6, the J call TRBJ2-1, with 10 bases aligning to TRBD2. The junction had 4 bases not matched to a gene; V was cut back by 0 bases and J by 5 bases. Germline CDR1 SGHVS, CDR2 FNYEAQ. The CDR3 is made up of 16 amino acids. The DNA of the CDR3 is TGTGCCAGCAGCTTAGCGGGAGCGGGAGGGCACAATGAGCAGTTCTTC. The encoded protein is CASSLAGAGGHNEQFF.

As DNA, the CDR3 is TGTGCCAGCAGCTCTGATTTTGGGGGGACTGAAGCTTTCTTT. Translating gives CASSSDFGGTEAFF. This rearrangement joins TRBV11-2 to TRBJ1-1, with D tentatively TRBD1 (5 bases). The CDR3 sequence is 14 residues long. V dropped 4 bases and J dropped 5 bases, with 14 bases sitting between them. Germline V gene lookup returns CDR1 SGHAT and CDR2 FQNNGV.

The V call is TRBV5-1, the J call TRBJ1-2; D not certain. From germline, CDR1 is SGHRS and CDR2 YFSETQ. V lost 1 base and J 1 base, leaving 5 bases between the germline ends. CDR3 length equals 13 residues. The CDR3 DNA sequence: TGCGCCAGCAGCTTGAACAGTAACTATGGCTACACCTTC. Translation gives CASSLNSNYGYTF.

The V gene is TRBV5-1, the J gene TRBJ2-5; 11 bases match TRBD1. The CDR3 extends over 15 amino acids. The germline CDR1 and CDR2 sequences are SGHRS and YFSETQ. With V trimmed by 3 bases and J by 2 bases, 3 bases remained unmatched. The CDR3 nucleotides are TGCGCCAGCAGCTGGGGGACAGGGGGGCAAGAGACCCAGTACTTC. It encodes CASSWGTGGQETQYF.

Notes on this clone: Within the sample, other DNA sequences also encode this same CDR3. V and J are TRBV9 and TRBJ2-7, with TRBD1 as a possible D gene (5 bases). Per the germline V gene, CDR1 is SGDLS and CDR2 is YYNGEE. This CDR3 comprises 16 residues. V lost 0 bases, J lost 3 bases, and 16 bases lay in between. The CDR3 loop reads CASSVAQGAGNYEQYF. The CDR3 DNA reads as TGTGCCAGCAGCGTAGCACAAGGGGCAGGCAACTACGAGCAGTACTTC.

V is TRBV28 and J is TRBJ2-7; weak D call: TRBD1 (7 bases). CDR1 MDHEN and CDR2 SYDVKM come from the germline V gene. With 0 bases removed from V and 2 bases from J, the gap between germline ends came to 11 bases. This CDR3 comprises 15 residues. CDR3 in amino acids: CASSLWRDRTYEQYF. CDR3 nucleotide sequence: TGTGCCAGCAGTTTATGGCGGGACAGAACCTACGAGCAGTACTTC.

The table lists this clone with a count of one. This chain links TRBV11-2 with TRBJ1-1; TRBD1 might be the D (6 bases). Trimming removed 5 bases at V and 5 bases at J, with 15 bases between. Germline CDR1 is SGHAT and CDR2 is FQNNGV. This CDR3 is built from 14 residues. The CDR3: CASSGRTARTEAFF. The CDR3 nucleotides are TGTGCCAGCAGCGGTAGGACAGCTAGGACTGAAGCTTTCTTT.

This clone was seen just once. The junction shows a germline mismatch at one end, possibly a read error. The chain links TRBV7-9 to TRBJ2-1; 9 bases map to TRBD2. Germline lookup yields CDR1 SEHNR and CDR2 FQNEAQ (reference sequence). This CDR3 is 15 amino acids long. CDR3 sequence: CSSRGYSSGENEQFF. The DNA of the CDR3 is TGTTCCAGCAGGGGATACTCTAGCGGGGAGAATGAGCAGTTCTTC.

The chain combines TRBV30 with TRBJ2-5; TRBD1 might be the D (6 bases). Deletions cut 5 bases from V and 2 bases from J, with 6 bases between. This CDR3 contains 11 residues. Germline V gives CDR1 GTSNPN, CDR2 SVGIG (reference sequence). The CDR3 protein is CAWDRQETQYF. CDR3 nucleotides: TGTGCCTGGGACAGGCAAGAGACCCAGTACTTC.

This clone was observed a handful of times. This chain links TRBV10-2 with TRBJ2-2, with D possibly being TRBD2 (5 bases). Germline V gives CDR1 WSHSY, CDR2 SAAADI. V was trimmed by 4 bases and J by 6 bases, leaving 12 bases between them. CDR3 size: 14 residues. The CDR3 DNA reads TGCGCCAGCAGTGGGACTCGAGAATCCGGGGAGCTGTTTTTT. This translates into CASSGTRESGELFF.

The chain recombines TRBV7-2 with TRBJ2-1, with a weak D call TRBD2 (5 bases). Germline CDR1 is SGHTA and CDR2 is FQGNSA. V was clipped by 1 base and J by 2 bases, with 9 bases between them. The CDR3 contains 15 residues. CDR3 sequence reads: CASSLGSGTYNEQFF. The CDR3 bases are TGTGCCAGCAGCTTAGGAAGCGGTACCTACAATGAGCAGTTCTTC. Together with reference TRBV7-2 and TRBJ2-1, the CDR3 gives the full variable domain: GAGVSQSPSNKVTEKGKDVELRCDPISGHTALYWYRQSLGQGLEFLIYFQGNSAPDKSGLPSDRFSAERTGGSVSTLTIQRTQQEDSAVYLCASSLGSGTYNEQFFGPGTRLTVL.

The V and J genes are TRBV19 and TRBJ2-1; 7 nucleotides match TRBD2. V lost 5 bases and J lost 3; bases outside the gene matches: 13. Per the germline V gene, CDR1 is LNHDA and CDR2 is SQIVND (reference sequence). CDR3 length: 17 residues. CDR3 residues: CASSFLGVAGVYNEQFF. The CDR3 DNA follows: TGTGCCAGTAGTTTTCTAGGAGTAGCGGGTGTCTACAATGAGCAGTTCTTC.